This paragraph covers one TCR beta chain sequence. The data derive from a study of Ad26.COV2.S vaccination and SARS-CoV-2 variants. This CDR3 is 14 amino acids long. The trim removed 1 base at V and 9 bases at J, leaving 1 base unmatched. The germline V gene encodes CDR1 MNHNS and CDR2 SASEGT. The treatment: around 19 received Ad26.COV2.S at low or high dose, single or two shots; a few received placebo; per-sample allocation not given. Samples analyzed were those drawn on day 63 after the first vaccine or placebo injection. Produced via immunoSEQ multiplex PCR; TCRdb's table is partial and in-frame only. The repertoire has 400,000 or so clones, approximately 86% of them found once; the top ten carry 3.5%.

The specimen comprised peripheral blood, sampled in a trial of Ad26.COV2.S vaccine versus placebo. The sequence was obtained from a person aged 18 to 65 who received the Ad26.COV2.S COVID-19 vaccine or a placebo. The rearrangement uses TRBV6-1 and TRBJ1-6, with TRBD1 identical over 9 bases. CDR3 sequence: CASSEGTGVSPLHF. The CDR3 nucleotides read TGTGCCAGCAGTGAAGGGACAGGGGTTTCACCCCTCCACTTT.